What follows are 22 T cell receptor beta chains derived from one specimen sequenced in a study of PD-L1 blockade in urothelial cancer. TCRdb keeps only in-frame clones here, not all; method: immunoSEQ multiplex PCR. The sample includes some 22,000 clones, 90% of them seen just once. The sequencing used PBMCs, collected around atezolizumab (anti-PD-L1) treatment. The source is a woman aged 60-75 years with urothelial cancer.

J is TRBJ2-3 and V is TRBV5-4; 7 bases match TRBD2. With 4 bases clipped from V and 0 bases from J, the junction kept 11 bases outside the gene matches. The CDR3 runs to 17 residues. CDR1 and CDR2 from the germline V gene are SGHNT and YYREEE (reference sequence). CDR3 nucleotides: TGTGCCAGCAGCCAAACGCTAAGCGGGATCAGCACAGATACGCAGTATTTT. This translates into CASSQTLSGISTDTQYF.

The chain employs TRBV29-1 and TRBJ2-3, with a weak D call TRBD2 (6 bases). V gave up 6 bases and J gave up 2 bases, with 15 bases separating them. Germline-derived CDR1 and CDR2 are SQVTM and ANQGSEA. The CDR3 consists of 14 residues. CDR3: CSVGGVWPTDTQYF. For the CDR3, the DNA is TGCAGCGTGGGAGGAGTATGGCCCACAGATACGCAGTATTTT.

V usage is TRBV19 and J usage is TRBJ2-1; TRBD2 might be the D (5 bases). This CDR3 region has 14 residues. The germline gives CDR1 LNHDA, CDR2 SQIVND (reference sequence). Between the trimmed V and J ends, which lost 2 bases and 3 bases, there was a span of 8 bases. The CDR3 region has the DNA TGTGCCAGTAGTATACGAGCGGACTACAATGAGCAGTTCTTC. Translation gives CASSIRADYNEQFF.

Comment on this clone: An end of the junction does not agree with germline; a read error may underlie this. At the DNA level, this CDR3 is encoded by other sequences in the same sample as well. This chain joins TRBV25-1 and TRBJ2-1, with 9 bases fitting TRBD2. The CDR3 loop spans 14 amino acids. Germline CDR1 reads MGHDK; CDR2 reads SYGVNS. This CDR3 is CASRLAGAYNEQFF. As DNA, the CDR3 is TGCGCCAGCAGATTAGCGGGAGCCTACAATGAGCAGTTCTTC.

CDR3 sequence: CASRSHTPGGPGEQFF. The CDR3 region has the DNA TGTGCCAGCCGATCCCATACACCGGGAGGGCCTGGTGAGCAGTTCTTC. The rearrangement links TRBV28 to TRBJ2-1, with 8 bases fitting TRBD2. Germline CDR1 is MDHEN and CDR2 is SYDVKM. Trimming at V came to 8 bases and at J to 9 bases, leaving 18 bases not matched to a gene. The CDR3 has 16 amino acids.

The chain carries TRBV7-9 and TRBJ1-4; 10 nucleotides agree with TRBD1. Germline values: CDR1 SEHNR, CDR2 FQNEAQ (reference sequence). J gave up 7 bases and V 8 bases, and 7 bases lay outside the gene matches. The CDR3 length is 14 residues. This CDR3 is CASGDRGRVEKLFF. In nucleotides, the CDR3 is TGTGCCAGCGGCGACAGGGGGCGGGTTGAAAAACTGTTTTTT. Filled out from reference TRBV7-9 and TRBJ1-4, the complete variable domain reads DTGVSQNPRHKITKRGQNVTFRCDPISEHNRLYWYRQTLGQGPEFLTYFQNEAQLEKSRLLSDRFSAERPKGSFSTLEIQRTEQGDSAMYLCASGDRGRVEKLFFGSGTQLSVL.

The J gene is TRBJ2-1, the V gene TRBV5-5, with 8 bases fitting TRBD2. J lost 4 bases, V lost 0 bases, and 3 bases had no gene match. The CDR3 spans 15 residues. Germline CDR1 SGHKS, CDR2 YYEKEE (reference sequence). Here the CDR3 DNA reads TGTGCCAGCAGCTTGGAAGGGACTAGGTACAATGAGCAGTTCTTC. Its translation is CASSLEGTRYNEQFF.

The rearrangement links TRBV4-1 to TRBJ2-1; TRBD2 agrees at 11 bases. This CDR3 spans 16 amino acids. Germline V gene data show CDR1 as MGHRA and CDR2 as YSYEKL. V gave up 4 bases and J gave up 5 bases; unmatched junction bases: 7. The DNA of the CDR3 is TGCGCCAGCAGCCCTCTACCGGGACTAGCGGACAATGAGCAGTTCTTC. Its protein is CASSPLPGLADNEQFF.

In its sample, this clone is large. J is TRBJ2-7 and V is TRBV4-2; 11 nucleotides agree with TRBD1. V lost 2 bases to trimming and J lost 4 bases; unmatched junction nucleotides: 4. Germline V lookup: CDR1 LGHNA, CDR2 YNFKEQ. The CDR3 covers 15 residues. CDR3 sequence (DNA): TGTGCCAGCAGCCAATTCGGGACAGGGGGATACGAGCAGTACTTC. Translated: CASSQFGTGGYEQYF.

The CDR3 bases are TGTGCCAGCAGCTTGGTGGGCGTTCCTGGGGAGCAGTACTTC. Translating it yields CASSLVGVPGEQYF. This rearrangement joins TRBV5-4 to TRBJ2-7; the D is unclear. The germline V gene encodes CDR1 SGHNT and CDR2 YYREEE (reference sequence). Trimming stripped 0 bases from V and 7 bases from J, with 14 bases between. The CDR3 has 14 residues.

This clone appeared a single time. This sequence joins TRBV28 and TRBJ2-2, with TRBD2 matching 8 bases. V trimming: 6 bases; J trimming: 6 bases; junction bases outside the gene matches: 21. This CDR3 spans 19 amino acids. Germline V gene sequence: CDR1 MDHEN, CDR2 SYDVKM. The DNA of the CDR3 is TGTGCCAGCAGCCAGACCACAATGGGGGGACTAGGGGAAGCCGGGGAGCTGTTTTTT. It encodes CASSQTTMGGLGEAGELFF.

This chain joins TRBV29-1 and TRBJ2-3; 7 nucleotides line up with TRBD1. The germline gives CDR1 SQVTM, CDR2 ANQGSEA. This CDR3 has 15 amino acids. Trimming removed 5 bases from V and 2 bases from J; junction bases left unmatched: 10. CDR3 sequence reads: CSVPGTAWATDTQYF. DNA of the CDR3: TGCAGCGTTCCGGGGACAGCCTGGGCCACAGATACGCAGTATTTT.

The genes are TRBV27 and TRBJ2-5; TRBD1 is a possible D gene (6 bases). The length of the CDR3 is 15 residues. CDR1 and CDR2 (germline): MNHEY, SMNVEV (reference sequence). V gave up 11 bases and J gave up 5 bases, with 24 bases separating them. CDR3 sequence (DNA): TGTGCCCACCCCGGTTGGGGGCGGATCTGGGAGACCCAGTACTTC. Its translation is CAHPGWGRIWETQYF.

The chain uses TRBV28 and TRBJ2-1, with D unresolved. Germline V gene sequence: CDR1 MDHEN, CDR2 SYDVKM. There are 15 residues in the CDR3. V shed 3 bases and J shed 6 bases, with 15 bases lying between them. The CDR3 protein is CASSLKETRGNEQFF. DNA for the CDR3: TGTGCCAGCAGTTTGAAGGAGACCCGCGGCAATGAGCAGTTCTTC.

The chain employs TRBV19 and TRBJ2-1, with 11 positions matching TRBD2. Looked up from germline, CDR1 is LNHDA and CDR2 is SQIVND (reference sequence). After removal of 9 bases from V and 0 bases from J, the junction contained 10 bases not matched to a gene. The CDR3 runs 17 residues. CDR3 sequence reads: CASQPGGTSGSYNEQFF. The DNA of the CDR3 is TGTGCCAGCCAACCGGGGGGGACTAGCGGCTCCTACAATGAGCAGTTCTTC. Complete variable domain (other parts from reference TRBV19 and TRBJ2-1): DGGITQSPKYLFRKEGQNVTLSCEQNLNHDAMYWYRQDPGQGLRLIYYSQIVNDFQKGDIAEGYSVSREKKESFPLTVTSAQKNPTAFYLCASQPGGTSGSYNEQFFGPGTRLTVL.

The chain links TRBV5-1 to TRBJ2-3; 9 bases are a match to TRBD2. In germline, CDR1 is SGHRS, CDR2 YFSETQ. This CDR3 spans 16 amino acids. V lost 0 bases and J lost 2; bases outside the gene matches: 4. The CDR3 nucleotides are TGCGCCAGCAGCTTGGGACTAGCGGACAACACAGATACGCAGTATTTT. Translated: CASSLGLADNTDTQYF.

This sequence joins TRBV28 and TRBJ1-2, with unresolved D. Germline lookup yields CDR1 MDHEN and CDR2 SYDVKM. This CDR3 region has 13 residues. The germline V and J ends were trimmed by 5 bases and 4 bases, with 11 bases remaining between them. Here the CDR3 DNA reads TGTGCCAGCAGTCCTACAGTATTCTATGGCTACACCTTC. This gives the protein CASSPTVFYGYTF.

This sequence joins TRBV28 and TRBJ1-5; 10 bases fit TRBD1. CDR1 MDHEN and CDR2 SYDVKM come from the germline V gene. V shed 6 bases, J shed 2 bases, and the junction held 7 bases outside the gene matches. CDR3 size: 16 residues. In DNA, the CDR3 is TGTGCCAGCAGGCGACAGGGGGCGTATGGCAATCAGCCCCAGCATTTT. This sequence encodes CASRRQGAYGNQPQHF.

This clone is a singleton in its sample. This chain links TRBV2 with TRBJ1-4; 8 nucleotides agree with TRBD1. V dropped 6 bases and J dropped 5; count of bases not matched to a gene: 8. The V gene's germline CDR1 is SNHLY and CDR2 FYNNEI. The CDR3 length is 15 residues. The CDR3 sequence is CASSETGTGNEKLFF. CDR3 coding DNA: TGTGCCAGCAGCGAGACCGGGACAGGCAATGAAAAACTGTTTTTT.

The rearrangement joins TRBV7-9 to TRBJ2-3, with 12 positions matching TRBD2. The CDR3 sequence is 17 residues long. Germline V gene data show CDR1 as SEHNR and CDR2 as FQNEAQ (reference sequence). V trimming: 1 base; J trimming: 2 bases; junction bases outside the gene matches: 4. CDR3 sequence reads: CASSLGASGRATDTQYF. The CDR3, as DNA: TGTGCCAGCAGCTTAGGGGCTAGCGGGAGGGCCACAGATACGCAGTATTTT.

The V gene is TRBV7-9, the J gene TRBJ2-2; 8 bases are a match to TRBD1. This CDR3 region has 16 residues. J gave up 4 bases and V 2 bases, and 6 bases lay outside the gene matches. Germline V gene lookup returns CDR1 SEHNR and CDR2 FQNEAQ (reference sequence). CDR3 in amino acids: CASSLQGARTTGELFF. The DNA for the CDR3 is TGTGCCAGCAGCTTACAGGGGGCGCGGACCACCGGGGAGCTGTTTTTT.

The rearrangement joins TRBV10-1 to TRBJ2-7; D is unclear. Germline V gives CDR1 WNHNN, CDR2 SYGVQD (reference sequence). The CDR3 totals 16 residues. V gave up 0 bases and J gave up 6 bases, with 18 bases separating them. CDR3 sequence (DNA): TGCGCCAGCAGTGAGTCCCCGCGATCCGCTGCTCGCGAGCAGTACTTC. This codes for CASSESPRSAAREQYF.